The 18 T cell receptor beta chains below come from one sample, sequenced in a study of cytomegalovirus exposure and HLA in healthy donors. Both 60 Vbeta primers and 13 Jbeta primers went into the PCR. This table comes from immunoSEQ multiplex PCR, and its TCRdb copy is limited to in-frame clones, with some not included. Seen here are 150,000 to 200,000 clones, about 80% observed once, and the top ten hold around 0.74%. Sequenced: PBMCs. These receptors were collected from a woman aged 40 to 55 in good health and CMV-seronegative.

The gene calls are TRBV28 and TRBJ1-2; D is uncertain. Deletions cut 5 bases from V and 4 bases from J, with 8 bases between. The length of the CDR3 is 12 residues. The germline gives CDR1 MDHEN, CDR2 SYDVKM. The CDR3 DNA sequence: TGTGCCAGCAGTAGACGCGGCTATGGCTACACCTTC. It is translated as CASSRRGYGYTF.

This clone was observed a single time. V gene TRBV6-5 combines with J gene TRBJ2-7; possible D gene TRBD2, 5 bases. This CDR3 comprises 11 residues. The germline CDR1 and CDR2 sequences are MNHEY and SVGAGI. The V end lost 6 bases, the J end lost 3 bases, and 6 bases lay between the germline ends. Written as DNA, the CDR3 is TGTGCCAGCAGGGCGGGCTACGAGCAGTACTTC. It codes for CASRAGYEQYF.

CDR3 sequence (DNA): TGTGCCAGCTCAAGTCCGAGCTCCTACGAGCAGTACTTC. Encoded protein: CASSSPSSYEQYF. The chain links TRBV18 to TRBJ2-7, with unresolved D. Germline CDR1 is KGHSH and CDR2 is LQKENI. Trimming removed 5 bases from V and 0 bases from J, with 8 bases in between. This CDR3 spans 13 amino acids.

The chain employs TRBV6-1 and TRBJ2-3, with 7 bases matching TRBD1. CDR1 and CDR2 (germline): MNHNS, SASEGT. This CDR3 is 17 amino acids long. J lost 3 bases, V lost 1 base, and 10 bases had no gene match. The DNA for the CDR3 is TGTGCCAGCAGTGAAGGGGTTGTCGGGACAGTAACAGATACGCAGTATTTT. Translated, it gives CASSEGVVGTVTDTQYF.

The table lists this clone with a count of one. This chain joins TRBV7-9 and TRBJ2-2; TRBD1 matches at 8 bases. The CDR3 totals 14 residues. Germline V CDR1 and CDR2: SEHNR, FQNEAQ (reference sequence). The V segment lost 4 bases and the J segment 4 bases; nucleotides outside the gene matches: 2. CDR3 nucleotide sequence: TGTGCCAGCAGCTGGACAGGGAGCACCGGGGAGCTGTTTTTT. The encoded protein is CASSWTGSTGELFF.

The V gene is TRBV7-9, the J gene TRBJ2-2; the D gene is possibly TRBD2 (5 bases). The CDR3 has 18 residues. Looked up from germline, CDR1 is SEHNR and CDR2 is FQNEAQ (reference sequence). The V end lost 5 bases, the J end lost 3 bases, and 22 bases lay between the germline ends. The DNA of the CDR3 is TGTGCCAGCAGCCTGCACGGACTCGCGATAGGTCACACCGGGGAGCTGTTTTTT. Residues: CASSLHGLAIGHTGELFF.

The V gene is TRBV30, the J gene TRBJ2-5; 11 bases align to TRBD2. This CDR3 spans 13 amino acids. The junction had 11 bases not matched to a gene; V was cut back by 4 bases and J by 13 bases. CDR1 and CDR2 from the germline V gene are GTSNPN and SVGIG (reference sequence). This CDR3 is CAWNIGLAGGVYF. For the CDR3, the DNA is TGTGCCTGGAATATAGGGCTAGCGGGAGGCGTGTACTTC. Supplemented by reference TRBV30 and TRBJ2-5, the full variable domain reads SQTIHQWPATLVQPVGSPLSLECTVEGTSNPNLYWYRQAAGRGLQLLFYSVGIGQISSEVPQNLSASRPQDRQFILSSKKLLLSDSGFYLCAWNIGLAGGVYFGPGTRLLVL.

This rearrangement joins TRBV5-1 to TRBJ2-5; a weak D match, TRBD1 (5 bases). V lost 0 bases and J lost 5, with 17 bases in between. Germline V gene data show CDR1 as SGHRS and CDR2 as YFSETQ. This CDR3 region has 16 residues. As DNA, the CDR3 is TGCGCCAGCAGCTTGGGTGGACACCTCAGTGGGGAGACCCAGTACTTC. Translating it yields CASSLGGHLSGETQYF.

This clone was seen a handful of times. The V gene is TRBV5-4, the J gene TRBJ2-7; TRBD2 aligns across 7 bases. Trimming at V came to 0 bases and at J to 3 bases, leaving 3 bases not matched to a gene. CDR1 is SGHNT, CDR2 YYREEE, per germline (reference sequence). This CDR3 comprises 14 residues. Written as DNA, the CDR3 is TGTGCCAGCAGCTTGGGCGGGAGTGGCTACGAGCAGTACTTC. This sequence encodes CASSLGGSGYEQYF.

The rearrangement uses TRBV12-5 and TRBJ2-2; D gene unclear. There are 15 residues in the CDR3. V was clipped by 1 base and J by 1 base, with 7 bases between them. Germline V gene lookup returns CDR1 LGHNT and CDR2 FRNRAP. The CDR3 loop reads CASGLGSGNTGELFF. The DNA of the CDR3 is TGTGCTAGTGGTTTGGGATCGGGGAACACCGGGGAGCTGTTTTTT.

This chain joins TRBV5-4 and TRBJ2-1; no reliable D call. The CDR3 consists of 13 residues. The germline gives CDR1 SGHNT, CDR2 YYREEE (reference sequence). Trimming removed 0 bases at V and 6 bases at J, with 7 bases between. In DNA, the CDR3 is TGTGCCAGCAGCTTGGATATTCCCAATGAGCAGTTCTTC. This encodes CASSLDIPNEQFF.

The chain recombines TRBV6-5 with TRBJ1-6, with D possibly matching TRBD1 (5 bases). V was cut by 2 bases and J by 9 bases, with 11 bases left in between. This CDR3 is 14 amino acids long. Germline lookup yields CDR1 MNHEY and CDR2 SVGAGI. Here the CDR3 reads CASSYVGEGSPLHF. The CDR3 DNA is TGTGCCAGCAGTTACGTGGGGGAGGGTTCACCCCTCCACTTT.

The chain carries TRBV13 and TRBJ2-5; the match to TRBD1 covers 8 bases. The J segment lost 2 bases and the V segment lost 5 bases, leaving 4 bases of the junction unmatched. CDR3 length: 14 amino acids. Germline V CDR1 and CDR2: PRHDT, FYEKMQ (reference sequence). The CDR3 DNA reads as TGTGCCAGCAGCGGAAGGACAGGGCAAGAGACCCAGTACTTC. Its protein product is CASSGRTGQETQYF.

The DNA for the CDR3 is TGCAGCGTTGGGGGGCCTAACTATGGCTACACCTTC. It translates to CSVGGPNYGYTF. The rearrangement links TRBV29-1 to TRBJ1-2; D may be TRBD1 (6 bases). The CDR3 loop spans 12 amino acids. Germline V gene lookup returns CDR1 SQVTM and CDR2 ANQGSEA. Trimming pared 4 bases from V and 0 bases from J, leaving 6 bases between.

The V gene is TRBV7-3, the J gene TRBJ2-3; 13 nucleotides match TRBD2. The J segment lost 0 bases and the V segment lost 4 bases, leaving 1 base of the junction unmatched. Germline-derived CDR1 and CDR2 are SGHTA and FQGTGA. The CDR3 spans 16 residues. The chain's CDR3 is CASSWGLAGSTDTQYF. CDR3 in DNA: TGTGCCAGCAGCTGGGGACTAGCGGGAAGCACAGATACGCAGTATTTT.

This clone showed up just a few times. The V call is TRBV6-5, the J call TRBJ1-4; D possibly corresponds to TRBD1 (6 bases). This CDR3 is 14 amino acids long. V was shortened by 6 bases and J by 5 bases, with 13 bases between the two germline ends. CDR1 is MNHEY, CDR2 SVGAGI, per germline. The CDR3 reads CASRRDTGNEKLFF. The DNA of the CDR3 is TGTGCCAGCAGACGGGACACAGGGAATGAAAAACTGTTTTTT.

This rearrangement joins TRBV5-1 to TRBJ1-1; 8 bases match TRBD1. This CDR3 region has 17 residues. Germline trimming cut 4 bases from V and 3 bases from J; bases unmatched to any gene: 14. Looked up from germline, CDR1 is SGHRS and CDR2 is YFSETQ. CDR3 in amino acids: CASSLQPTIQGDTEAFF. In DNA form, the CDR3 reads TGCGCCAGCAGCCTACAGCCCACTATACAGGGGGACACTGAAGCTTTCTTT.

The chain is built from TRBV7-6 and TRBJ2-6; D perhaps matches TRBD2 (6 bases). CDR3 length: 20 residues. The germline gives CDR1 SGHVS, CDR2 FNYEAQ. V gave up 1 base and J gave up 1 base, with 20 bases separating them. As DNA, the CDR3 is TGTGCCAGCAGCTTAGGTTTTGGGACTGGAGATCTATCTGGGGCCAACGTCCTGACTTTC. As protein: CASSLGFGTGDLSGANVLTF.